This T cell receptor (beta chain) was identified during a study of tumor-infiltrating lymphocytes in localized non-small cell lung cancer. The method was immunoSEQ multiplex PCR; TCRdb's version includes in-frame clones alone and lacks a portion of them. Found here are approximately 12,000 clones, about 66% of them singletons; the top ten hold roughly 7%. V lost 5 bases and J 2 bases, leaving 12 bases between the germline ends. This CDR3 has 14 residues. CDR1 and CDR2 from the germline V gene are MNHEY and SVGAGI. The specimen sequenced was lung tumor tissue. This receptor was taken from a human donor with non-small cell lung cancer. The gene calls are TRBV6-5 and TRBJ1-2, with D hard to call. CDR3 sequence reads: CASSEGQANYGYTF. CDR3 DNA sequence: TGTGCCAGCAGTGAAGGTCAGGCGAACTATGGCTACACCTTC.